This T cell receptor beta chain emerged from a study of tissue T cells after allogeneic stem cell transplantation (dated 2022 in TCRdb). Background on the whole study: The study profiled TCR beta repertoires in many tissues obtained from research autopsies of patients with and without GVHD, and also in mouse models of GVHD. The human part of the study was a prospective observational study with no blinding and no randomization.

Study-level results and caveats: Sampling depth was acknowledged as a limitation, and the patient cohort was both small and clinically heterogeneous. Within patients, how anatomically similar tissues were was a major factor shaping TCR repertoire composition, regardless of disease or transplant status. Blood and spleen T cells captured only a limited portion of the TCR repertoire detected in tissues, in both patients and mice. Which tissue TCRs were alloreactive or antigen-specific was not determined in the study, and some of the clones might have been host cells that persisted. Only a few T cell clones appeared in more than one patient, yet motif-based clustering showed tissue-specific repertoire signatures that were shared between patients.

The germline V gene encodes CDR1 KGHPV and CDR2 FQNQEV (reference sequence). The CDR3 starts with the cysteine, ends with the phenylalanine, and has 13 residues. The 36 bases shown cover part of the CDR3, and their frame starts at base 1. The trim is 4 bases for V and 0 bases for J, with a gap of 6 bases between the germline ends. As regards this clone: This clone's antigen is unknown. In this entry, gene names and germline sequences are mouse ones. The read halts 1 residue ahead of the CDR3 end, with the missing end drawn from the germline J gene. Other DNA sequences in this sample translate to the same CDR3.

Per the publication, the time point label means: mouse harvest day 14 after allogeneic transplant. Each mouse graft consisted of 10^7 T-cell-depleted bone marrow cells plus 10^6 splenic CD5+ T cells and was given by tail vein injection. Mouse GVHD was modeled in a major MHC-mismatch B6 (H2b) into BALB/c (H2d) model, with tissues profiled at day 7 or 14. Mouse tissues and retro-orbital blood were harvested on day 7 or 14 post-transplant using separate sterile tools per animal; livers were flushed beforehand. Before genomic DNA was isolated with the DNeasy Blood & Tissue Kit, mouse tissues were minced with razor blades in buffered saline. To prepare the library, the immunoSEQ multiplex PCR assay was applied. Adaptive Biotechnologies performed the TCRbeta CDR3 sequencing at survey depth and reported CDR3 sequences, V/J genes, productive frequency and template counts. TCR beta CDR3 regions were amplified from genomic DNA rather than RNA. As for how the authors treated the data: Jensen-Shannon divergence served to quantify pairwise repertoire overlap between tissues, with 0 meaning identical and 1 meaning complete divergence. Tissues were clustered by single-linkage agglomerative hierarchical clustering of pairwise JSD values, and the clustering results were displayed as dendrograms. All patient samples were analyzed with GLIPH2 using simulation_depth 1000, kmer_min_depth 3 and cdr3_length_cutoff 8, and only groups containing more than two unique CDR3s were kept. A standardized tissue-overlap score was calculated by extrapolating Jaccard GLIPH-group overlap across patients to a standard repertoire size of 1000 clones. To look at how diversity was associated with clinical or experimental variables, linear mixed-effect models were used, with tissue treated as a fixed effect and individual treated as a random effect. Not all clones reach the TCRdb copy of this immuneACCESS table, which keeps in-frame sequences only. Checked studies attribute under half of the gap to unresolved V genes and leave the rest unexplained. Clonal size and the V and J genes are those of that table, whereas D and trimming came from the DNA. This sample holds 7,000 to 9,500 clones; 36% were observed only once. The ten most abundant clones make up roughly 5% of the sample.

The receptor chain draws on TRBV26 and TRBJ1-1; TRBD1 is a weak D gene call, 5 bases matching. Material: skin. The receptor comes from a female BALB/c mouse given C57BL/6 T cells with graft-versus-host disease after an allogeneic hematopoietic cell transplant. The CDR3 bases that were read are TGTGCCAGCAGTCCGGGACAGAACACAGAAGTCTTC. It translates to CASSPGQNTEVF. The complete CDR3 sequence is CASSPGQNTEVFF.